The 21 T cell receptor beta chains below were found in one sample sequenced in a study of OX40 agonist ivuxolimab in advanced cancers. The assay was immunoSEQ multiplex PCR, and TCRdb's table has in-frame clones only and misses some. The sample lists 75,000 to 100,000 clones, about four fifths seen once, with less than 6% in the top ten. The sample in question was CD4+ or CD8+ T cells sorted from blood, obtained in a trial of the OX40 agonist ivuxolimab. Every receptor here comes from an adult with an advanced solid tumor such as melanoma, head and neck, liver or kidney cancer.

V gene TRBV4-2 combines with J gene TRBJ2-7; D might be TRBD2 (5 bases). The ends were cut back, 0 bases at V and 1 base at J, with 13 bases in the middle. The CDR3 has 16 residues. Germline V gene data show CDR1 as LGHNA and CDR2 as YNFKEQ. The CDR3 sequence is CASSQDGPSYSYEQYF. DNA for the CDR3: TGTGCCAGCAGCCAAGATGGTCCTAGCTATTCCTACGAGCAGTACTTC.

J is TRBJ1-5 and V is TRBV19; no definite D call. The length of the CDR3 is 13 residues. Germline loops: CDR1 LNHDA, CDR2 SQIVND (reference sequence). V gave up 5 bases and J gave up 3 bases, with 8 bases separating them. DNA of the CDR3: TGTGCCAGTAGTCCGACCCACAATCAGCCCCAGCATTTT. Translated, it gives CASSPTHNQPQHF.

The J gene is TRBJ2-7, the V gene TRBV27; the D gene is possibly TRBD2 (5 bases). The CDR3 spans 12 residues. Deletions cut 6 bases from V and 7 bases from J, with 13 bases between. CDR1 is MNHEY, CDR2 SMNVEV, per germline (reference sequence). Written as DNA, the CDR3 is TGTGCCAGCAGCGCCACACGGGGTGAGCAGTACTTC. The encoded protein is CASSATRGEQYF.

The V call is TRBV6-5, the J call TRBJ1-2; no clear D. Germline loops: CDR1 MNHEY, CDR2 SVGAGI. This CDR3 contains 14 residues. V was cut by 0 bases and J by 0 bases, with 5 bases left in between. In DNA form, the CDR3 reads TGTGCCAGCAGTTACTCGCCGGCTAACTATGGCTACACCTTC. This codes for CASSYSPANYGYTF.

The CDR3 spells CASSPSPRGQGNDEQFF. CDR3 coding DNA: TGTGCCAGCAGCCCCAGCCCCCGGGGACAGGGTAACGATGAGCAGTTCTTC. The chain links TRBV9 to TRBJ2-1; 9 bases are a match to TRBD1. CDR1 SGDLS and CDR2 YYNGEE come from the germline V gene. V trimming: 4 bases; J trimming: 8 bases; junction bases outside the gene matches: 16. The CDR3 has 17 amino acids.

J is TRBJ1-1 and V is TRBV18; D is ambiguous. V gave up 4 bases and J gave up 0 bases, with 9 bases separating them. Per the germline V gene, CDR1 is KGHSH and CDR2 is LQKENI. The CDR3 covers 14 residues. The CDR3, as DNA: TGTGCCAGCTCACTTCGCGACATGAACACTGAAGCTTTCTTT. Encoded protein: CASSLRDMNTEAFF.

V usage is TRBV5-1 and J usage is TRBJ1-2; TRBD1 matches 8 bases. J gave up 6 bases and V 4 bases, and 8 bases lay outside the gene matches. The CDR3 consists of 14 residues. Germline CDR1 and CDR2: SGHRS and YFSETQ. CDR3 DNA sequence: TGCGCCAGCAGCATTGCACAGGGACAGGATGGCTACACCTTC. This gives the protein CASSIAQGQDGYTF.

V and J are TRBV27 and TRBJ2-3; D may match TRBD1 or TRBD2 (6 bases each). V was shortened by 6 bases and J by 5 bases, with 15 bases between the two germline ends. The germline CDR1 and CDR2 sequences are MNHEY and SMNVEV (reference sequence). The CDR3 length is 14 residues. The CDR3 loop reads CASSFSGARDTQYF. The CDR3, as DNA: TGTGCCAGCAGCTTCTCGGGGGCGCGAGATACGCAGTATTTT.

The chain uses TRBV5-1 and TRBJ2-3; D is perhaps TRBD1 (6 bases). The CDR3 has 16 residues. Germline CDR1 and CDR2: SGHRS and YFSETQ. With 0 bases removed from V and 1 base from J, the gap between germline ends came to 12 bases. CDR3 nucleotides: TGCGCCAGCAGCTTGGCTGGGGGCTTGGGCACAGATACGCAGTATTTT. It codes for CASSLAGGLGTDTQYF.

The chain recombines TRBV18 with TRBJ1-6, with TRBD1 identical over 7 bases. The CDR3 totals 16 residues. Trimming at V came to 6 bases and at J to 0 bases, leaving 5 bases not matched to a gene. The V gene's germline CDR1 is KGHSH and CDR2 LQKENI. The CDR3 DNA sequence: TGTGCCAGCTCTCAACAGGGGAGCTCCTATAATTCACCCCTCCACTTT. Amino acids: CASSQQGSSYNSPLHF.

This chain connects TRBV5-1 to TRBJ2-1, with 13 bases matching TRBD2. V lost 4 bases to trimming and J lost 7 bases; unmatched junction nucleotides: 8. CDR1 and CDR2 from the germline V gene are SGHRS and YFSETQ. The length of the CDR3 is 16 residues. The DNA of the CDR3 is TGCGCCAGCAGCGGGACACTAGCGGGGGGGCGGAATGAGCAGTTCTTC. It encodes CASSGTLAGGRNEQFF. Full variable domain (outside the CDR3, taken from reference TRBV5-1 and TRBJ2-1): KAGVTQTPRYLIKTRGQQVTLSCSPISGHRSVSWYQQTPGQGLQFLFEYFSETQRNKGNFPGRFSGRQFSNSRSEMNVSTLELGDSALYLCASSGTLAGGRNEQFFGPGTRLTVL.

V gene TRBV7-8 combines with J gene TRBJ1-1, with no clear D. Trimming removed 1 base from V and 6 bases from J, with 15 bases in between. In germline, CDR1 is SGHVS, CDR2 FQNEAQ. CDR3 size: 15 residues. CDR3: CASSLGGGPTSEAFF. As DNA, the CDR3 is TGTGCCAGCAGCTTAGGGGGAGGGCCAACCTCTGAAGCTTTCTTT.

The CDR3 protein is CASSYSNRDQPQHF. The CDR3 bases are TGTGCCAGCAGTTACTCGAACCGAGATCAGCCCCAGCATTTT. The chain links TRBV6-5 to TRBJ1-5; D is unclear. V was trimmed by 0 bases and J by 5 bases, leaving 8 bases between them. In germline, CDR1 is MNHEY, CDR2 SVGAGI. The CDR3 spans 14 residues.

This clone came up a few times. The rearrangement uses TRBV15 and TRBJ1-2, with a possible D match to TRBD1 (5 bases). This CDR3 has 15 amino acids. Germline V CDR1 and CDR2: LNHNV, YYDKDF (reference sequence). V was cut by 2 bases and J by 4 bases, with 14 bases left in between. The CDR3 sequence is CATSRPTGSRYGYTF. CDR3 coding DNA: TGTGCCACCAGCAGACCAACAGGATCCCGCTATGGCTACACCTTC.

The gene calls are TRBV15 and TRBJ1-2, with D hard to call. Trimming left V 5 bases short and J 4 bases short, with 17 bases between. CDR1 and CDR2 (germline): LNHNV, YYDKDF (reference sequence). CDR3 length: 15 residues. CDR3 sequence (DNA): TGTGCCACCAGCCCCCCCGGGGTCCCCCCCTATGGCTACACCTTC. This encodes CATSPPGVPPYGYTF.

The CDR3 sequence: CASRGASGNTIYF. In DNA form, the CDR3 reads TGTGCCAGCAGGGGGGCCTCTGGAAACACCATATATTTT. The rearrangement links TRBV27 to TRBJ1-3, with a weak D call TRBD1 (6 bases). There are 13 residues in the CDR3. Trimming took 6 bases from V and 0 from J, leaving 6 bases between them. Per the germline V gene, CDR1 is MNHEY and CDR2 is SMNVEV (reference sequence).

This clone appeared a few times. This rearrangement joins TRBV7-9 to TRBJ1-5; D is perhaps TRBD1 (6 bases). The CDR3 runs to 14 residues. Germline V gene lookup returns CDR1 SEHNR and CDR2 FQNEAQ (reference sequence). Trimming removed 1 base from V and 6 bases from J, with 10 bases in between. The CDR3 protein is CASSLDRESQPQHF. DNA for the CDR3: TGTGCCAGCAGCTTAGACAGGGAGAGTCAGCCCCAGCATTTT.

CDR3 DNA: TGTGCCAGCGCCGCCTACGGGGGCACCGGGGAGCTGTTTTTT. It codes for CASAAYGGTGELFF. This chain uses TRBV27 with TRBJ2-2, with a possible D match to TRBD2 (6 bases). V gave up 8 bases and J gave up 4 bases, with 14 bases separating them. The CDR3 consists of 14 residues. CDR1 MNHEY and CDR2 SMNVEV come from the germline V gene (reference sequence).

The chain couples TRBV6-1 to TRBJ1-1; a weak D match, TRBD1 (6 bases). CDR3 length: 16 residues. V lost 2 bases to trimming and J lost 1 base, with 14 bases between them. The germline CDR1 and CDR2 sequences are MNHNS and SASEGT. The DNA of the CDR3 is TGTGCCAGCAGTGAATACCTGGGGGCGACGAACACTGAAGCTTTCTTT. Amino acid sequence: CASSEYLGATNTEAFF.

The CDR3, as DNA: TGTGCCAGCAGCTTCGCCGGGACCTCCTACGAGCAGTACTTC. Translation gives CASSFAGTSYEQYF. The chain joins TRBV5-6 to TRBJ2-7; D may match TRBD1 or TRBD2 (5 bases each). The CDR3 runs to 14 residues. The germline V gene encodes CDR1 SGHDT and CDR2 YYEEEE. V was cut by 2 bases and J by 0 bases, with 9 bases left in between. Using reference TRBV5-6 and TRBJ2-7 for the parts outside the CDR3, the full variable domain is DAGVTQSPTHLIKTRGQQVTLRCSPKSGHDTVSWYQQALGQGPQFIFQYYEEEERQRGNFPDRFSGHQFPNYSSELNVNALLLGDSALYLCASSFAGTSYEQYFGPGTRLTVT.

The rearrangement links TRBV5-1 to TRBJ2-5; D perhaps matches TRBD1 (5 bases). The better agreement between TRBJ2-7 and the DNA end casts doubt on the J call. CDR1 and CDR2 from the germline V gene are SGHRS and YFSETQ. This CDR3 region has 14 residues. The CDR3, as DNA: TGCGCCAGCAGCTTGAATCTAGGGGCCTACGAGCAGTACTTC. Protein product: CASSLNLGAYEQYF.